The 24 T cell receptor beta chains in this list originate from one sample, sequenced in a study of beta chain features in type 1 diabetes. Sequenced material consisted of expressed TCRB transcripts (all of the isolated RNA was reverse transcribed). Using immunoSEQ multiplex PCR, the repertoire was profiled, and TCRdb retains in-frame clones only, with some absent. The repertoire holds about 220,000 clones, with roughly a tenth as singletons. The sequencing input was central memory CD4+ T cells from blood. These receptors were obtained from a man between 18 and 29 years old in good health.

This chain uses TRBV15 with TRBJ1-2; D remains ambiguous. The V gene's germline CDR1 is LNHNV and CDR2 YYDKDF (reference sequence). Between the trimmed V and J ends, which lost 1 base and 2 bases, there was a span of 8 bases. CDR3 length: 14 amino acids. CDR3 DNA: TGTGCCACCAGCAGAGCAAACAAGAACTATGGCTACACCTTC. Translated, it gives CATSRANKNYGYTF. Full variable domain (missing parts from reference TRBV15 and TRBJ1-2): DAMVIQNPRYQVTQFGKPVTLSCSQTLNHNVMYWYQQKSSQAPKLLFHYYDKDFNNEADTPDNFQSRRPNTSFCFLDIRSPGLGDTAMYLCATSRANKNYGYTFGSGTRLTVV.

This clone was picked up a small number of times. The rearrangement links TRBV30 to TRBJ1-2; a possible D gene is TRBD1 (5 bases). The V end was cut by 0 bases, the J end by 8 bases, with 13 bases between. The CDR3 covers 13 residues. CDR1 GTSNPN and CDR2 SVGIG come from the germline V gene (reference sequence). CDR3 nucleotide sequence: TGTGCCTGGAGTGTATTCGGGGGAAACGGCTACACCTTC. It translates to CAWSVFGGNGYTF.

This clone was counted only a few times. The chain carries TRBV30 and TRBJ2-1; 7 positions agree with TRBD2. The CDR3 has 14 amino acids. The V gene end was trimmed by 5 bases and the J gene end by 9 bases; junction bases not matched to a gene: 13. The germline V gene encodes CDR1 GTSNPN and CDR2 SVGIG (reference sequence). CDR3 protein: CAWEKKTSFLEQFF. CDR3 bases: TGTGCCTGGGAAAAAAAGACTAGCTTCCTTGAGCAGTTCTTC.

This clone came up a few times. The CDR3 DNA follows: TGTGCCAGCTCACCGGAGAGGACTGGGATAAGGAACACTGAAGCTTTCTTT. It specifies CASSPERTGIRNTEAFF. The chain employs TRBV18 and TRBJ1-1, with unresolved D. This CDR3 has 17 residues. Per germline, CDR1 KGHSH and CDR2 LQKENI. V was cut by 3 bases and J by 1 base, with 18 bases left in between.

This clone was counted ten times or more. The chain uses TRBV7-9 and TRBJ1-1; D call uncertain. This CDR3 spans 15 amino acids. From germline, CDR1 is SEHNR and CDR2 FQNEAQ (reference sequence). Trimming took 1 base from V and 0 from J, leaving 9 bases between them. The CDR3 loop reads CASSLDAAMNTEAFF. Here the CDR3 DNA reads TGTGCCAGCAGCTTAGACGCGGCTATGAACACTGAAGCTTTCTTT.

The V gene is TRBV6-1, the J gene TRBJ2-1; D unresolved. Per germline, CDR1 MNHNS and CDR2 SASEGT. This CDR3 comprises 15 residues. Trimming removed 4 bases from V and 8 bases from J, with 18 bases in between. As DNA, the CDR3 is TGTGCCAGCAGTGTGTATCGCGAGCCTACGGATGAGCAGTTCTTC. Translated: CASSVYREPTDEQFF.

This clone was seen only a few times. The rearrangement uses TRBV30 and TRBJ1-1; D is unresolved. Germline V lookup: CDR1 GTSNPN, CDR2 SVGIG (reference sequence). V lost 4 bases and J 0 bases, leaving 9 bases between the germline ends. There are 13 residues in the CDR3. In DNA form, the CDR3 reads TGTGCCTGGACAAGGATCATGAACACTGAAGCTTTCTTT. Amino acid sequence: CAWTRIMNTEAFF.

This clone was detected a few times. This sequence joins TRBV25-1 and TRBJ2-6; D is unclear. Deletions cut 2 bases from V and 2 bases from J, with 7 bases between. CDR3 size: 15 residues. Per germline, CDR1 MGHDK and CDR2 SYGVNS. DNA of the CDR3: TGTGCCAGCAGTGAACCAGCAACTGGGGCCAACGTCCTGACTTTC. This encodes CASSEPATGANVLTF.

The chain links TRBV7-9 to TRBJ2-1; either TRBD1 or TRBD2 may supply D (6 bases each). Germline V gene data show CDR1 as SEHNR and CDR2 as FQNEAQ (reference sequence). There are 15 residues in the CDR3. V lost 8 bases, J lost 7 bases, and 21 bases lay in between. This CDR3 reads CASPVLARRGNEQFF. CDR3 bases: TGTGCCAGCCCCGTACTAGCCCGAAGGGGGAATGAGCAGTTCTTC.

Only a few counts were recorded for this clone. V is TRBV30 and J is TRBJ2-1, with 9 nucleotides matching TRBD2. Per germline, CDR1 GTSNPN and CDR2 SVGIG (reference sequence). This CDR3 comprises 15 residues. The V and J ends lost 1 base and 5 bases, in that order; junction bases with no gene match: 6. CDR3 region: CAWSAGLAYNNEQFF. DNA of the CDR3: TGTGCCTGGAGTGCCGGACTAGCGTACAACAATGAGCAGTTCTTC.

This clone occurred a few times. The chain employs TRBV9 and TRBJ2-7; no firm D call. Germline assignment: CDR1 SGDLS and CDR2 YYNGEE. V was clipped by 1 base and J by 3 bases, with 14 bases between them. This CDR3 region has 15 residues. DNA for the CDR3: TGTGCCAGCAGCGTACGACCCGGGCAAAGCTACGAGCAGTACTTC. This sequence encodes CASSVRPGQSYEQYF.

This clone was recorded a few times. The genes are TRBV27 and TRBJ1-5, with unresolved D. There are 13 residues in the CDR3. V was pared by 5 bases and J by 5 bases, with 10 bases between. Germline lookup yields CDR1 MNHEY and CDR2 SMNVEV (reference sequence). The CDR3 sequence is CASSTRRDQPQHF. The CDR3 DNA is TGTGCCAGCAGTACCCGGCGGGATCAGCCCCAGCATTTT.

J is TRBJ2-5 and V is TRBV11-2; 7 bases are shared with TRBD2. V shed 5 bases, J shed 2 bases, and the junction held 11 bases outside the gene matches. This CDR3 has 16 amino acids. Germline CDR1 and CDR2: SGHAT and FQNNGV. CDR3 residues: CASSNRGRGRQETQYF. CDR3 bases: TGTGCCAGCAGCAATCGTGGGAGGGGAAGGCAAGAGACCCAGTACTTC.

The sample holds a few counts of this clone. The chain carries TRBV9 and TRBJ2-1; 13 nucleotides agree with TRBD2. After removal of 4 bases from V and 14 bases from J, the junction contained 12 bases not matched to a gene. The CDR3 contains 15 residues. Germline-derived CDR1 and CDR2 are SGDLS and YYNGEE. CDR3 nucleotides: TGTGCCAGCAGCCCCTCGACTAGCGGGAGGATGCAAAAGTTCTTC. Amino acid sequence: CASSPSTSGRMQKFF.

This clone has just a few counts. The chain links TRBV29-1 to TRBJ2-1, with 8 nucleotides matching TRBD1. Germline CDR1 and CDR2: SQVTM and ANQGSEA. The CDR3 runs 14 residues. V lost 3 bases, J lost 3 bases, and 4 bases stayed unmatched. CDR3: CSVERDRIYNEQFF. For the CDR3, the DNA is TGCAGCGTTGAGAGGGACAGGATCTACAATGAGCAGTTCTTC.

This clone was found a few times. This chain connects TRBV5-1 to TRBJ2-7, with D possibly TRBD1 on 5 matching bases. CDR3 length equals 14 residues. V lost 3 bases, J lost 0 bases, and 10 bases lay in between. Germline assignment: CDR1 SGHRS and CDR2 YFSETQ. The CDR3 protein is CASSWFDSSYEQYF. The DNA of the CDR3 is TGCGCCAGCAGCTGGTTCGACAGCTCCTACGAGCAGTACTTC.

The genes are TRBV2 and TRBJ2-7; weak D call: TRBD1 (6 bases). V dropped 7 bases and J dropped 4 bases, with 11 bases sitting between them. Germline CDR1 SNHLY, CDR2 FYNNEI. The CDR3 covers 12 residues. CDR3 nucleotide sequence: TGTGCCAGCAAGGGGGTAGGGTACGAGCAGTACTTC. Translated: CASKGVGYEQYF.

This clone has a count of ten or more. The chain couples TRBV25-1 to TRBJ2-1; 13 bases agree with TRBD2. V lost 7 bases, J lost 3 bases, and 3 bases stayed unmatched. The CDR3 is made up of 15 amino acids. Germline CDR1 and CDR2: MGHDK and SYGVNS. DNA for the CDR3: TGTGCCAGCACCCGACTAGCGGGGGGCTACAATGAGCAGTTCTTC. It is translated as CASTRLAGGYNEQFF.

This clone was counted a single time. CDR3 protein: CAGDRGHTF. CDR3 DNA: TGTGCCGGGGACAGGGGGCACACCTTC. V usage is TRBV30 and J usage is TRBJ1-2, with 12 nucleotides matching TRBD1. This CDR3 comprises 9 residues. The J segment lost 12 bases and the V segment lost 8 bases, leaving 1 base of the junction unmatched. The germline CDR1 and CDR2 sequences are GTSNPN and SVGIG (reference sequence).

This clone was counted a few times. The chain carries TRBV28 and TRBJ2-2; 8 bases align to TRBD1. V lost 6 bases to trimming and J lost 3 bases; unmatched junction nucleotides: 3. The V gene's germline CDR1 is MDHEN and CDR2 SYDVKM. The CDR3 runs to 14 residues. The CDR3 loop reads CASRAGGHTGELFF. The CDR3 nucleotides read TGTGCCAGCAGGGCAGGGGGCCACACCGGGGAGCTGTTTTTT.

This clone was detected many times. The chain is built from TRBV7-2 and TRBJ2-1; 11 bases are a match to TRBD2. From germline, CDR1 is SGHTA and CDR2 FQGNSA. V lost 0 bases and J lost 4; bases outside the gene matches: 5. The CDR3 is 17 residues long. CDR3 nucleotides: TGTGCCAGCAGCTTAGCGAGGACTAGCGGGCCTTACAATGAGCAGTTCTTC. This gives the protein CASSLARTSGPYNEQFF.

This clone was picked up a small number of times. The chain couples TRBV7-2 to TRBJ2-5; no definite D call. The CDR3 totals 12 residues. V lost 10 bases to trimming and J lost 0 bases, with 9 bases between them. Germline loops: CDR1 SGHTA, CDR2 FQGNSA. This chain's CDR3 is CATSSYQETQYF. CDR3 in DNA: TGTGCCACTTCGTCGTACCAAGAGACCCAGTACTTC.

V is TRBV7-2 and J is TRBJ2-5, with D hard to call. The ends were cut back, 2 bases at V and 4 bases at J, with 8 bases in the middle. The germline gives CDR1 SGHTA, CDR2 FQGNSA. The CDR3 runs to 13 residues. CDR3 sequence reads: CASSLQPGETQYF. CDR3 DNA sequence: TGTGCCAGCAGCTTACAACCGGGAGAGACCCAGTACTTC.

This clone has a count of ten or more. This chain joins TRBV18 and TRBJ2-1; TRBD2 is a possible D gene (5 bases). CDR1 and CDR2 (germline): KGHSH, LQKENI. The CDR3 runs 15 residues. V dropped 3 bases and J dropped 3 bases, with 12 bases sitting between them. The CDR3 protein is CASSPSLAVYNEQFF. The CDR3 coding sequence is TGTGCCAGCTCACCCAGCCTAGCTGTCTACAATGAGCAGTTCTTC.